This T cell receptor beta chain was sequenced in a study of T-cell reconstitution after alpha-beta-depleted transplantation in children (dated by TCRdb to 2016 to 2018). Turning to the overall study: Using TCR repertoire profiling, the study followed T-cell immune reconstitution in a quantitative way in children after TCRalphabeta/CD19-depleted allogeneic hematopoietic cell transplantation.

The library relied on PCR. Data came from an Illumina HiSeq 2500. Molecular barcoding was employed in the preparation of TCR libraries, with unique molecular identifiers being used to normalize TCRbeta repertoire quantification. TCRdb reprocessed the public reads (quality trimming at Q25 with fastp, clone calling with MiXCR) and kept in-frame beta chains. Every CDR3 protein is listed once, alongside the most common genes and DNA of its rows. Counted in this sample were nearly 250,000 distinct CDR3 sequences; approximately 8% of them appeared once. Less than 8% of the sample is in the top ten clones. The V and J ends are trimmed by 2 bases and 7 bases, leaving 11 bases between them. Measured from the cysteine to the phenylalanine, the CDR3 is 13 residues long. Kept here is only the CDR3 DNA, which spans 39 bases and is read in frame from base 1. From a lookup of the germline V gene, CDR1 and CDR2 are SGHTA and FQGTGA.

The treatment or condition label, as the study defines it: allogeneic hematopoietic cell transplantation with graft depleted of TCRalphabeta T cells and CD19 B cells. The children who served as transplant recipients had been given grafts of TCRalphabeta/CD19-depleted allogeneic hematopoietic cells. What the study reported, not specific to this receptor: In some patients, the high TCRbeta diversity seen at day 60 was put down to recipient T cells and intrathymic progenitors that had survived conditioning. About two months after transplant, the apparently early recovery of alphabetaT-cell counts reportedly depended on just several hundred clones that had expanded rapidly and came from non-depleted graft cells. The frequencies of hyperexpanded clones fell over the following months, and after one year, T-cell counts and TCRbeta diversity were mostly attributed to newly produced T cells.

This clonotype was seen repeatedly, ten times or more. Its antigen has not been determined. No qualities accompany the bases; no much larger clone lies one base away. This sample comprised PBMCs, mostly from graft donor cells, obtained 180 days after TCRalphabeta/CD19-depleted stem cell transplant. This sequence uses TRBV7-3 and TRBJ1-2; the best D guess is TRBD1, with 6 bases matching. The TCR comes from a male patient between 10 and 17 years old who had a stem cell transplant for acute lymphoblastic leukemia, so the T cells may come from the graft donor. The nucleotide sequence reads TGTGCCAGCAGCTTAGGTGGGGGCACTGGCTACACCTTC. Translated, this is CASSLGGGTGYTF.